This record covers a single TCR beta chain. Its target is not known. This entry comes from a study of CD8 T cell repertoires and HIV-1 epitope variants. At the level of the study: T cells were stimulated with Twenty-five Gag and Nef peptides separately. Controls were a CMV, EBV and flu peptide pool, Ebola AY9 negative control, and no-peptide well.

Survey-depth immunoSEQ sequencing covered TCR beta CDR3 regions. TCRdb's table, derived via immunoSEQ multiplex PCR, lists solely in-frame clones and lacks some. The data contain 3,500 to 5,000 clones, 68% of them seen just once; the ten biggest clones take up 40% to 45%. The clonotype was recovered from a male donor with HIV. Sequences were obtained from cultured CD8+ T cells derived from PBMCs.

The CDR3 loop is CASSATSGSPGELFF. CDR3 nucleotide sequence: TGTGCCAGCAGTGCTACCTCGGGGTCTCCCGGGGAGCTGTTTTTT. The chain joins TRBV9 to TRBJ2-2, with a weak D call TRBD2 (5 bases). The CDR3 spans 15 residues. V was cut by 5 bases and J by 6 bases, with 17 bases left in between. Germline CDR1 is SGDLS and CDR2 is YYNGEE.